This T cell receptor (beta chain) was obtained from a study of cytomegalovirus exposure and HLA in healthy donors. The CDR3 has 13 residues. Trimming took 0 bases from V and 5 from J; bases not matched to a gene: 1. Germline assignment: CDR1 GTSNPN and CDR2 SVGIG (reference sequence). General observations from the study: The investigators catalogued 164 TCR beta chains as cytomegalovirus-associated.

Comments on this clone: Its antigen is unidentified.

PCR used 60 Vbeta primers and 13 Jbeta primers. Data came from immunoSEQ multiplex PCR; TCRdb stores just in-frame clones and leaves some out. The sample shows 100,000 to 150,000 clones, about 10% of them seen only once. The chain has TRBV30 and TRBJ1-2; 9 positions match TRBD1. The origin of this receptor is a woman younger than 30 in good health and CMV-seropositive. Sample: PBMCs. The CDR3 DNA follows: TGTGCCTGGAGTGTAGGGACAGGGTATGGCTACACCTTC. Its protein product is CAWSVGTGYGYTF.